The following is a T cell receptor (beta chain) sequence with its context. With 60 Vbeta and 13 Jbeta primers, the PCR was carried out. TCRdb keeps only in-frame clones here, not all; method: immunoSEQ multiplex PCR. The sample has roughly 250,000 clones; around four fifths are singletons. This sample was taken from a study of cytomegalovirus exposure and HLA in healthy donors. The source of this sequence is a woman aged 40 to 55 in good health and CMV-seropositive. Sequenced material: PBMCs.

The CDR3 DNA sequence: TGTGCCAGCTCAGGACAGGGCGGCAATCAGCCCCAGCATTTT. Protein product: CASSGQGGNQPQHF. The V gene is TRBV18, the J gene TRBJ1-5, with 8 bases matching TRBD1. CDR1 KGHSH and CDR2 LQKENI come from the germline V gene. The length of the CDR3 is 14 residues. J was trimmed by 2 bases and V by 5 bases; bases with no gene match: 2. Using reference TRBV18 and TRBJ1-5 for the parts outside the CDR3, the full variable domain is NAGVMQNPRHLVRRRGQEARLRCSPMKGHSHVYWYRQLPEEGLKFMVYLQKENIIDESGMPKERFSAEFPKEGPSILRIQQVVRGDSAAYFCASSGQGGNQPQHFGDGTRLSIL.